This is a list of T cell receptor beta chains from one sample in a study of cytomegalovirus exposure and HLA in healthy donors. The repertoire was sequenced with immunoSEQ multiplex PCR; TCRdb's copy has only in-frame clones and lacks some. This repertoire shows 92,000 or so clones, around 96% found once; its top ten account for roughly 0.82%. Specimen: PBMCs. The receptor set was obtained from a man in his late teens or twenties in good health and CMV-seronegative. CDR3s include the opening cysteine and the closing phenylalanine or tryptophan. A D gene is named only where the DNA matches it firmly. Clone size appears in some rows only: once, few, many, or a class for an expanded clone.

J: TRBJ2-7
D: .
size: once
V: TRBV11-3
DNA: TGTGCCAGCAGCAGGGCAGGGAGGCTTTACGAGCAGTACTTC
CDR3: CASSRAGRLYEQYF

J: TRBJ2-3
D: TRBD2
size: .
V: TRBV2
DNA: TGTGCCAGCAGACTAGCGGGAGCGGCAGATACGCAGTATTTT
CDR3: CASRLAGAADTQYF

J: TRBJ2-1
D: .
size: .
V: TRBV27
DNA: TGTGCCAGCAGTTTATCCCCGAATGGAGCTAATGAGCAGTTCTTC
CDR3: CASSLSPNGANEQFF

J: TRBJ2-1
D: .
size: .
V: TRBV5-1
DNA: TGCGCCAGCAGATCAATGTACAATGAGCAGTTCTTC
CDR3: CASRSMYNEQFF

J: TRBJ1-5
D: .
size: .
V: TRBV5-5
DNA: TGTGCCAGCAGCTTGCGGGGGAATAGCAATCAGCCCCAGCATTTT
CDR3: CASSLRGNSNQPQHF

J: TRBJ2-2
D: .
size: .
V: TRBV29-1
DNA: TGCAGCGTTACGGCGAACACCGGGGAGCTGTTTTTT
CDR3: CSVTANTGELFF

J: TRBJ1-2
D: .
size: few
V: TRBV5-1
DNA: TGCGCCAGCAGCTTGGAGGCAGGGGCGGGCTATGGCTACACCTTC
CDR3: CASSLEAGAGYGYTF

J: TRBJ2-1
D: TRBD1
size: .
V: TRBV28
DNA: TGTGCCAGCAGTTCCGTCCCTCGGGACAGGGTTTCCAATGAGCAGTTCTTC
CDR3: CASSSVPRDRVSNEQFF

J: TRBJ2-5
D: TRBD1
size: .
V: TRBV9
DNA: TGTGCCAGCAGCGTAGGGGACAGTAAAGAGACCCAGTACTTC
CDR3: CASSVGDSKETQYF

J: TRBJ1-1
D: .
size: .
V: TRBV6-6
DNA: TGTGCCAGCAGTGGGCCGAACACTGAAGCTTTCTTT
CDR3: CASSGPNTEAFF

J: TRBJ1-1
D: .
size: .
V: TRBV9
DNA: TGTGCCAGCAGCGTAAATACAGGAGATCCTGAAGCTTTCTTT
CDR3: CASSVNTGDPEAFF

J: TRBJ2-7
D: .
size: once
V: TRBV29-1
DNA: TGCAGCGTTGAGGTGGGACATGAGTCCTACGAGCAGTACTTC
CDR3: CSVEVGHESYEQYF

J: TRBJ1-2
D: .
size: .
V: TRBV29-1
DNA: TGCAGCGTTGAACCTCGAGGAGGGGCGAACTATGGCTACACCTTC
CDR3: CSVEPRGGANYGYTF

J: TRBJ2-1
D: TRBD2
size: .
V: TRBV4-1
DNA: TGCGCCAGCAGCCATCCGAATTCACCACTAGCGGGCCCTTACAATGAGCAGTTCTTC
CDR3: CASSHPNSPLAGPYNEQFF

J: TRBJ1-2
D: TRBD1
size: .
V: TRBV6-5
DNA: TGTGCCAGCAGTTTCTTACAGGGGTCGTATGGCTACACCTTC
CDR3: CASSFLQGSYGYTF

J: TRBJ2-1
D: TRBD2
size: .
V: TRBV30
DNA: TGTGCCTGGGAGGGACTAGCGGGGGCTCGCTCCTACAATGAGCAGTTCTTC
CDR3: CAWEGLAGARSYNEQFF

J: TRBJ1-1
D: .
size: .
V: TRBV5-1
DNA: TGCGCCAGCAGCTCGGACACACTGATGAACACTGAAGCTTTCTTT
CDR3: CASSSDTLMNTEAFF

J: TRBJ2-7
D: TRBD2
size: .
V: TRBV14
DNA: TGTGCCAGCAGCCCTTTAGCGGGAAGTAACGAGCAGTACTTC
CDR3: CASSPLAGSNEQYF

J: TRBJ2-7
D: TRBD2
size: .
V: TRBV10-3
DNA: TGTGCCATCAGTGAGCAGGGACTAGCGGTTGGGAACGAGCAGTACTTC
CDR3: CAISEQGLAVGNEQYF

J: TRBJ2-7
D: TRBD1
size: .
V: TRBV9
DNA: TGTGCCAGCAGCAAGGACAGGGCGAACTACGAGCAGTACTTC
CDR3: CASSKDRANYEQYF

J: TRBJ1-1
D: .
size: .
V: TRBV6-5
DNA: TGTGCCAGCAGGCGGATGAACACTGAAGCTTTCTTT
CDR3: CASRRMNTEAFF

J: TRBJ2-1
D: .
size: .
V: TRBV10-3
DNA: TGTGCCATCACTAGTGAAAGCTCCTACAATGAGCAGTTCTTC
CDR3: CAITSESSYNEQFF

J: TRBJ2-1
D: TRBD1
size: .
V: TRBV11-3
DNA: TGTGCCAGCAGCTTAGATGGGAGACAGGGGGGGGGTGAGCAGTTCTTC
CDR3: CASSLDGRQGGGEQFF

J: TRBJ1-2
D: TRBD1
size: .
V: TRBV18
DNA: TGTGCCAGCTCACCCGACAGGGCCTATGGCTACACCTTC
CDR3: CASSPDRAYGYTF

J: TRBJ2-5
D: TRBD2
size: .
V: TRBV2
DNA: TGTGCCAGCAGTGATATAGCTAGCGGAGAGACCCAGTACTTC
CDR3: CASSDIASGETQYF

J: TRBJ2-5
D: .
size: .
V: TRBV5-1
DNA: TGCGCCAGCAGCTTGGGCGAGGAGGTAGAGACCCAGTACTTC
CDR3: CASSLGEEVETQYF

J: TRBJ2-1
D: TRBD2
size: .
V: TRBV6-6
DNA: TGTGCCAGCAGTTTAGCGGGAGGGCCCAATAAGTTCTTC
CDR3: CASSLAGGPNKFF

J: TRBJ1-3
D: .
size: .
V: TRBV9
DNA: TGTGCCAGCAGCGTAGCTCGGGGAACCTCTGGAAACACCATATATTTT
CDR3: CASSVARGTSGNTIYF

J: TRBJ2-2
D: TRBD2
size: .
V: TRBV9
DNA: TGTGCCAGCAGCGCGGGGACTAGATGGGCCGGGGAGCTGTTTTTT
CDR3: CASSAGTRWAGELFF

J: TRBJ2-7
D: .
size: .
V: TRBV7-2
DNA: TGTGCCAGCAGCCCGCCAGGGGCTGTGACCTACGAGCAGTACTTC
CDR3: CASSPPGAVTYEQYF

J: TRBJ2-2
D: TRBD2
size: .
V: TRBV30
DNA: TGTGCCTGGAGTGTGGGCAGGGACTACGGGGAGCTGTTTTTT
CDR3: CAWSVGRDYGELFF

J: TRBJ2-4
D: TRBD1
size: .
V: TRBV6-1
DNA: TGTGCCAGCACCAAGACAGGGGACGGCATTCAGTACTTC
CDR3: CASTKTGDGIQYF

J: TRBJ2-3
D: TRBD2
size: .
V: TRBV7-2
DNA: TGTGCCAGCAGTAAGAGCGGGATCCCAGATACGCAGTATTTT
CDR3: CASSKSGIPDTQYF

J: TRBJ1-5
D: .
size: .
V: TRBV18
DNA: TGTGCCAGCTCACCACCGACAGCGCAGCGGCCCCAGCATTTT
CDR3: CASSPPTAQRPQHF

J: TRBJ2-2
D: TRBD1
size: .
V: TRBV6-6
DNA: TGTGCCAGCATCGGCGGGACAGGTTCCAGAGGGGAGCTGTTTTTT
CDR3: CASIGGTGSRGELFF

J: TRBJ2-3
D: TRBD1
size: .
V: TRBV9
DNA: TGTGCCAGCAGCGTAGGACCACAGGGGGCTATTGATTCAGATACGCAGTATTTT
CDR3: CASSVGPQGAIDSDTQYF

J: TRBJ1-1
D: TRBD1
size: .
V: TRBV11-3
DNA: TGTGCCAGCGGGACAGATTTGGGGGACACTGAAGCTTTCTTT
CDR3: CASGTDLGDTEAFF

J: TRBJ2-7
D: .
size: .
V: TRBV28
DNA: TGTGCCAGCAGCCAGTATAACCAGCAGTACTTC
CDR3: CASSQYNQQYF

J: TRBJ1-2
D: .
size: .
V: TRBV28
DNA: TGTGCCAGCAGTTCCTCCCTAGAGGGACAAGGCTACGGCTACACCTTC
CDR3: CASSSSLEGQGYGYTF

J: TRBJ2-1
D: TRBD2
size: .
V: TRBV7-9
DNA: TGTGCCAGCAGCTTAGCTAGCGGGAGGACGAGGGATGAGCAGTTCTTC
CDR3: CASSLASGRTRDEQFF

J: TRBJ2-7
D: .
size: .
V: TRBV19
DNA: TGTGCCAGTAGTATAGATGACGATGGGAGGGACAGGCTAATCTACGAGCAGTACTTC
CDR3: CASSIDDDGRDRLIYEQYF

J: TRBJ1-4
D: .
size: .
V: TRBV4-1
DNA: TGCGCCAGCAGCCAAAAGCCGGATCCCAGGGCCGAAGAAAAACTGTTTTTT
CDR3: CASSQKPDPRAEEKLFF

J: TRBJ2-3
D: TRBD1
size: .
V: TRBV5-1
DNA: TGCGCCAGCAGCTTGGCGGGACAGGGGGTGATCACAGATACGCAGTATTTT
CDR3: CASSLAGQGVITDTQYF

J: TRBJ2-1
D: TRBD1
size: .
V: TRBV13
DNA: TGTGCCAGCAGCTTGCGGACAGGGTCTCTGCGCAATGAGCAGTTCTTC
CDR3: CASSLRTGSLRNEQFF

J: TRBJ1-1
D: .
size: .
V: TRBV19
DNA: TGTGCCAGTAGTATACAATCAGGGAACACTGAAGCTTTCTTT
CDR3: CASSIQSGNTEAFF

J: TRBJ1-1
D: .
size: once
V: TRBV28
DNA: TGTGCCAGCACCCAATCCTTCCTTGGTCCCTATGAAGCTTTCTTT
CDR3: CASTQSFLGPYEAFF